This TCR beta chain was captured by sequencing in a study of T cell responses to AZD1222 COVID-19 vaccine. V lost 1 base to trimming and J lost 7 bases; unmatched junction nucleotides: 11. This CDR3 has 17 amino acids. Per germline, CDR1 KGHSH and CDR2 LQKENI. This table comes from immunoSEQ multiplex PCR, and its TCRdb copy is limited to in-frame clones, with some not included. Of about 100,000 clones listed, nearly 95% are singletons. This receptor was taken from an adult in good health. The specimen comprised peripheral blood, sampled on day 0 of AZD1222 vaccination. The chain recombines TRBV18 with TRBJ2-1; 9 bases line up with TRBD2. This CDR3 is CASSPQVRAGGQNEQFF. CDR3 bases: TGTGCCAGCTCACCACAGGTGCGGGCGGGAGGGCAGAATGAGCAGTTCTTC.